The sequence of this T cell receptor (beta chain) was determined in a study of blood T cell repertoires in COVID-19. Study information: Researchers got acute and convalescent COVID-19 samples from the United States, Italy and Spain. PBMCs, B-cell-depleted T cells, or T cells were the source of the cDNA or gDNA that made up the material.

How the authors handled the data: Quantification of nucleated cells was approximated via reference gene primer amplification. Repertoires were generated with immunoSEQ multiplex PCR, while TCRdb's copy carries only in-frame clones and drops some. That table furnishes V, J and clone size, whereas the DNA furnished D and trimming. The data show about 29,000 clones, with less than 90% seen just once and more than 20% held by the top ten. The V and J ends lost 4 bases and 6 bases, in that order; junction bases with no gene match: 9. This CDR3 is built from 15 residues. In germline, CDR1 is SGHAT, CDR2 FQNNGV. This clone was observed a handful of times.

The sequence was obtained from a human donor with active COVID-19. The donor label of this sample is uncertain. Material: peripheral blood. V gene TRBV11-2 combines with J gene TRBJ2-7; 10 nucleotides align to TRBD1. Written as DNA, the CDR3 is TGTGCCAGCAGCTCCCTAGGACAGGGGGGGGGCGAGCAGTACTTC. Its protein is CASSSLGQGGGEQYF.